These T cell receptor beta chains were read from a single sample in a study of blood T cell repertoires in COVID-19. Data came from immunoSEQ multiplex PCR; TCRdb stores just in-frame clones and leaves some out. The sample includes around 100,000 clones, 84% of them seen just once. The source material was peripheral blood. The receptors derive from a human donor in a cohort sampled during active or convalescent COVID-19. Both conserved end residues are part of each CDR3. A D gene is named only where the DNA matches it firmly. A clone size is listed for some rows: how often the clone was seen (once, few, many), or a class if it is expanded.

D gene	V gene	clone size	J gene	CDR3 protein	CDR3 DNA
-	TRBV23-1	-	TRBJ2-7	CASSQCPEISYEQYF	TGCGCCAGCAGTCAATGTCCAGAAATATCCTACGAGCAGTACTTC
-	TRBV5-1	-	TRBJ1-2	CASRSGQNYGYTF	TGCGCCAGCAGGTCTGGGCAGAACTATGGCTACACCTTC
TRBD1	TRBV9	-	TRBJ2-7	CASSVGRDRGYEQYF	TGTGCCAGCAGCGTAGGCAGGGACAGGGGCTACGAGCAGTACTTC
-	TRBV7-2	-	TRBJ1-4	CASSLGSGQTNEKLFF	TGTGCCAGCAGCTTAGGGTCTGGACAGACTAATGAAAAACTGTTTTTT
-	TRBV7-2	-	TRBJ1-5	CASSLASTGNQPQHF	TGTGCCAGCAGCTTAGCGTCCACAGGGAATCAGCCCCAGCATTTT
TRBD2	TRBV3-1/TRBV3-2	-	TRBJ2-7	CASSQGLAGGAYEQYF	TGTGCCAGCAGCCAAGGGCTAGCGGGGGGGGCCTACGAGCAGTACTTC
TRBD1	TRBV5-6	-	TRBJ1-2	CASSFRGGRTNYGYTF	TGTGCCAGCAGCTTTAGAGGGGGCCGTACGAACTATGGCTACACCTTC
-	TRBV12-2	-	TRBJ2-2	CASRLIYYNTGELFF	TGTGCAAGTCGCTTAATTTACTACAACACCGGGGAGCTGTTTTTT
-	TRBV29-1	-	TRBJ2-7	CSSIGDPSYEQYF	TGCAGCTCCATCGGGGATCCCTCCTACGAGCAGTACTTC
TRBD1	TRBV27	-	TRBJ1-2	CASSLKSGGGYGYTF	TGTGCCAGCAGTTTAAAATCAGGGGGCGGCTATGGCTACACCTTC
-	TRBV25-1	-	TRBJ2-2	CASSRPTETTGELFF	TGTGCCAGCAGTCGACCGACAGAAACCACCGGGGAGCTGTTTTTT
-	TRBV11-2	-	TRBJ2-5	CASSNPGAPETQYF	TGTGCCAGCAGCAATCCGGGAGCGCCAGAGACCCAGTACTTC
TRBD1	TRBV28	-	TRBJ1-4	CASSFNQGTGEKLFF	TGTGCCAGCAGTTTTAATCAGGGGACAGGGGAAAAACTGTTTTTT
-	TRBV28	-	TRBJ1-2	CASSRDRTYYGYTF	TGTGCCAGCAGCCGAGACAGGACGTACTATGGCTACACCTTC
-	TRBV6-5	-	TRBJ1-5	CASSPKTGINQPQHF	TGTGCCAGCAGCCCAAAAACAGGGATCAATCAGCCCCAGCATTTT
-	TRBV4-3	-	TRBJ2-1	CASSQFPTSTAGLSMEQFF	TGCGCCAGCAGCCAATTTCCCACCTCGACTGCCGGACTCTCAATGGAGCAGTTCTTC
TRBD1	TRBV6-5	few	TRBJ1-1	CASSLGTAMNTEAFF	TGTGCCAGCAGTCTCGGGACAGCGATGAACACTGAAGCTTTCTTT
-	TRBV3-1/TRBV3-2	-	TRBJ1-1	CASSQDSGGPAAFF	TGTGCCAGCAGCCAAGATAGCGGGGGACCAGCAGCTTTCTTT
-	TRBV5-4	-	TRBJ1-3	CASSLAGRADTIYF	TGTGCCAGCAGCTTGGCCGGCAGGGCTGACACCATATATTTT
-	TRBV11-2	-	TRBJ2-7	CASSLEHKYEQYF	TGTGCCAGCAGCTTAGAACACAAGTACGAGCAGTACTTC
-	TRBV12-5	-	TRBJ2-1	CASGYEPYNEQFF	TGTGCTAGTGGTTACGAGCCGTACAATGAGCAGTTCTTC
TRBD1	TRBV19	-	TRBJ1-2	CASSGLGQGESYGYTF	TGTGCCAGTAGTGGCCTAGGACAGGGGGAGTCCTATGGCTACACCTTC
-	TRBV12-5	-	TRBJ1-3	CASGLNEVTIYF	TGTGCTAGTGGTTTGAACGAGGTCACCATATATTTT
TRBD1	TRBV18	-	TRBJ1-5	CASSPRTGEGQPQHF	TGTGCCAGCTCCCCTCGGACAGGGGAAGGTCAGCCCCAGCATTTT
-	TRBV23-1	once	TRBJ1-1	CASSHLSRVEIPF	TGCGCCAGCAGCCACCTCAGCAGGGTGGAAATTCCCTTT
TRBD1	TRBV19	-	TRBJ1-5	CASSPPTGDQPQHF	TGTGCCAGTTCCCCCCCGACAGGGGATCAGCCCCAGCATTTT
TRBD2	TRBV6-2/TRBV6-3	-	TRBJ2-3	CASSYGGEGTDTQYF	TGTGCCAGCAGTTACGGGGGGGAGGGCACAGATACGCAGTATTTT
TRBD2	TRBV27	-	TRBJ2-7	CASSSSGGSYEQYF	TGTGCCAGCAGTTCTAGCGGGGGATCCTACGAGCAGTACTTC
TRBD1	TRBV6-6	few	TRBJ1-1	CASSLWDRGSMNTEAFF	TGTGCCAGCAGTCTGTGGGACAGGGGATCGATGAACACTGAAGCTTTCTTT
-	TRBV11-3	-	TRBJ1-2	CASSPSVGGDYGYTF	TGTGCCAGCAGCCCTTCTGTTGGGGGCGACTATGGCTACACCTTC
-	TRBV11-2	-	TRBJ2-5	CASSLDSQETQYF	TGTGCCAGCAGCTTGGACAGCCAAGAGACCCAGTACTTC
TRBD1	TRBV10-2	-	TRBJ2-2	CASTQAGGETGELFF	TGCGCCAGCACCCAAGCAGGGGGCGAGACCGGGGAGCTGTTTTTT
TRBD1	TRBV7-2	-	TRBJ1-1	CASSLRQGTTEAFF	TGTGCCAGCAGCCTTAGACAGGGGACCACTGAAGCTTTCTTT
TRBD1	TRBV2	-	TRBJ1-3	CASSADREVGNTIYF	TGTGCCAGCAGCGCGGACAGGGAGGTTGGAAACACCATATATTTT
-	TRBV6-4	-	TRBJ2-7	CASREGVKRRNYEQYF	TGTGCCAGCAGGGAAGGAGTAAAGCGGAGAAACTACGAGCAGTACTTC
-	TRBV11-3	-	TRBJ1-2	CASSLEPSVRGYTF	TGTGCCAGCAGCTTAGAGCCATCGGTCAGGGGCTACACCTTC
-	TRBV19	-	TRBJ1-2	CASSSAGSVYGYTF	TGTGCCAGTAGCTCCGCGGGGTCTGTCTATGGCTACACCTTC
TRBD2	TRBV11-1	-	TRBJ2-7	CASSSTSGGQYEQYF	TGTGCCAGCAGCTCGACTAGCGGGGGGCAATACGAGCAGTACTTC
TRBD1	TRBV5-1	-	TRBJ2-7	CASSLEGTGGHYEQYF	TGCGCCAGCAGCTTGGAAGGGACAGGTGGTCATTACGAGCAGTACTTC